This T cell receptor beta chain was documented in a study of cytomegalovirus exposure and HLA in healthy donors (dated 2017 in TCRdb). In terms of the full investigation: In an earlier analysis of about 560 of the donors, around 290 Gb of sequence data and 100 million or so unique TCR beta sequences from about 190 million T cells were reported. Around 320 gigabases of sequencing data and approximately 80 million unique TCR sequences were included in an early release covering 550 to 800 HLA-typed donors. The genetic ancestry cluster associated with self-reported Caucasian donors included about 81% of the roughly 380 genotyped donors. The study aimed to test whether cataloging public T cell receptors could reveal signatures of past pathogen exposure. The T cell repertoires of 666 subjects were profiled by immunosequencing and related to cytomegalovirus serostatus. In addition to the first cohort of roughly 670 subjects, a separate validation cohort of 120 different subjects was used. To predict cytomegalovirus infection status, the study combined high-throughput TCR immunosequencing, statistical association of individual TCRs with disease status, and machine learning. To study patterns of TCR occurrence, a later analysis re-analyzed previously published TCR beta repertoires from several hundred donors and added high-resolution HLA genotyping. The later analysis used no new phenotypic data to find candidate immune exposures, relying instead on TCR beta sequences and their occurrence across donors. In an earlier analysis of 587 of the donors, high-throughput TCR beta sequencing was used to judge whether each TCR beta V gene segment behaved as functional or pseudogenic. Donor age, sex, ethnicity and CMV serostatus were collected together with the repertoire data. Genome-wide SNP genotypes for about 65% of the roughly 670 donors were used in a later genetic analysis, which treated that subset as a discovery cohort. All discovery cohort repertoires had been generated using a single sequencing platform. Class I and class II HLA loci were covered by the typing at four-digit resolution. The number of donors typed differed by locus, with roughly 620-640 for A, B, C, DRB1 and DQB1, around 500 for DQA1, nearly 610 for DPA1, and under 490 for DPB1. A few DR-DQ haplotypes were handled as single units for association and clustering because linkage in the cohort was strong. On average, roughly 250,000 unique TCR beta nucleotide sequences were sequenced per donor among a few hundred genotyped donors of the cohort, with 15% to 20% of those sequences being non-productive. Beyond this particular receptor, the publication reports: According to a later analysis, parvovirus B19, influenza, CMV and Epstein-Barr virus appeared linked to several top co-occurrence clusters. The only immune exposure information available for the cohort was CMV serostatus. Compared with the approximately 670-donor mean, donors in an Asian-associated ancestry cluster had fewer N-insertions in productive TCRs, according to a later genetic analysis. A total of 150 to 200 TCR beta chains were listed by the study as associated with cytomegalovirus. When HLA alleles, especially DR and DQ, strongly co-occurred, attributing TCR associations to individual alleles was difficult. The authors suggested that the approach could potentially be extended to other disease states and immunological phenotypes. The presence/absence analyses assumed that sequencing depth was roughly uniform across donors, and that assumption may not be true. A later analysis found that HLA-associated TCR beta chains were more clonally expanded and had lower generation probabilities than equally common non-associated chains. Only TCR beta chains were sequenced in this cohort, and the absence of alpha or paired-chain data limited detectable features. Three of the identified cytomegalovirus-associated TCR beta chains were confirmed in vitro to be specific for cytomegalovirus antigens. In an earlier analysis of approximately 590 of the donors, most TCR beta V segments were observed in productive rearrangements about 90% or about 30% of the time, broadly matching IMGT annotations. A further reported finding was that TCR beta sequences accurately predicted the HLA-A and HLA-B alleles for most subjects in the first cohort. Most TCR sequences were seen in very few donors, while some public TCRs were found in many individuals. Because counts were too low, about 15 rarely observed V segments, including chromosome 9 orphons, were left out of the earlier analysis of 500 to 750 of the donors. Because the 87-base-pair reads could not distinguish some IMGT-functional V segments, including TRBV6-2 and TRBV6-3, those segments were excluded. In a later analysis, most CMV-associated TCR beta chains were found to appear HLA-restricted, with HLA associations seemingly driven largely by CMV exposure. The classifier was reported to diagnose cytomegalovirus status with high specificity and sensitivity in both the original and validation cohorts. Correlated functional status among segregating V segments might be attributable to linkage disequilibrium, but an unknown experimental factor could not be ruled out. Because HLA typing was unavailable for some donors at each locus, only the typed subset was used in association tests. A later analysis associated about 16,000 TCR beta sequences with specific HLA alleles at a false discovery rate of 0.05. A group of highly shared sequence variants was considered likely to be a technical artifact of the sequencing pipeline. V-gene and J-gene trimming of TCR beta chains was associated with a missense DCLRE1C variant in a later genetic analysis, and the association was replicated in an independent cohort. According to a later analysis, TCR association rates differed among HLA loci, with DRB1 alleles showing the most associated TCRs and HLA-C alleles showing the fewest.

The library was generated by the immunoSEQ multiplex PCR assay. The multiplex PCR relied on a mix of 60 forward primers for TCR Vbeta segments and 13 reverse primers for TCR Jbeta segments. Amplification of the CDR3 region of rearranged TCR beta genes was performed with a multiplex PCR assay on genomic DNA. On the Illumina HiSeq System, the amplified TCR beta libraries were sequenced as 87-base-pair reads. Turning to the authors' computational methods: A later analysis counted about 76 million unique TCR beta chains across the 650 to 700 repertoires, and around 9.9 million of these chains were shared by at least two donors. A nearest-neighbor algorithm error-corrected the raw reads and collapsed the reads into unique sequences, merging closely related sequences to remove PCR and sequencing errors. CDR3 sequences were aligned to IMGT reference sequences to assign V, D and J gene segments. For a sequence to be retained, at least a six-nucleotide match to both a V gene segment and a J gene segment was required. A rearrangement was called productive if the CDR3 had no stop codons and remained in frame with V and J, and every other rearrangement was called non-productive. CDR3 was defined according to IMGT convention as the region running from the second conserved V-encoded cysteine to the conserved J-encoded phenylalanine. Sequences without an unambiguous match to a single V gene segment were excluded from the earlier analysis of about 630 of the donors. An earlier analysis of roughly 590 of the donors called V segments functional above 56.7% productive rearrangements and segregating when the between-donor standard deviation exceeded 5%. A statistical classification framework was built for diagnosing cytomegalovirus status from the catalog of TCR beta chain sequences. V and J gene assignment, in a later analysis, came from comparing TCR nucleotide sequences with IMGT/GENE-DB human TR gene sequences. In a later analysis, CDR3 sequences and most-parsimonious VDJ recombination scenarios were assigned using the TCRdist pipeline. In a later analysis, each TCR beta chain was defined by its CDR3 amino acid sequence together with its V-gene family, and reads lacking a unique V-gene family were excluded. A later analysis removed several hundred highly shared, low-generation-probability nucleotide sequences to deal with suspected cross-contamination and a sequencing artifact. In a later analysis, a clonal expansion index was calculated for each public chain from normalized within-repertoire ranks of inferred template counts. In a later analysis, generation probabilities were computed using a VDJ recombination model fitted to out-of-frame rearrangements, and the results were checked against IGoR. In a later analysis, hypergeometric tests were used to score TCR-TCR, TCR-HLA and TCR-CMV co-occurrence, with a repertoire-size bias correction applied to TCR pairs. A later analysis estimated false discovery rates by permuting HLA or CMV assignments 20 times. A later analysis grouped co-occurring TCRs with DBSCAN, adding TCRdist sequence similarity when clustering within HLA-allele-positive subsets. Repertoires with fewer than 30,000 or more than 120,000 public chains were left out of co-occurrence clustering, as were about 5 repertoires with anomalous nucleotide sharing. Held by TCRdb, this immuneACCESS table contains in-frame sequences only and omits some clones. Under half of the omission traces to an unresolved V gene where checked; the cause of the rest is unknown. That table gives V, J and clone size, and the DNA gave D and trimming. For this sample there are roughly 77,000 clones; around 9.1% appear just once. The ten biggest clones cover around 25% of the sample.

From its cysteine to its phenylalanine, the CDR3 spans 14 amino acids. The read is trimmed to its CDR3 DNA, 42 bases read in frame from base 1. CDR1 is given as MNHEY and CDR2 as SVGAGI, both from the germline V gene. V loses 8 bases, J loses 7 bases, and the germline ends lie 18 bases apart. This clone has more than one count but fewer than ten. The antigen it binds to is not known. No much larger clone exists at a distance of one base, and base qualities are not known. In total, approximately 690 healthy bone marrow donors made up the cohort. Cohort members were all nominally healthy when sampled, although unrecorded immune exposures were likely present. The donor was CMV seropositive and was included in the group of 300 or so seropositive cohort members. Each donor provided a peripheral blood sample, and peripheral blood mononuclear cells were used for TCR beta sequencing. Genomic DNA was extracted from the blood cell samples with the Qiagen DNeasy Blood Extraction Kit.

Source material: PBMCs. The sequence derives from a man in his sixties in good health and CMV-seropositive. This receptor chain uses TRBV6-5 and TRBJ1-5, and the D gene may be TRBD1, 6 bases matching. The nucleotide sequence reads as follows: TGTGCCAGCCGTAGGCGGGGGCGAGGACAGCCCCAGCATTTT. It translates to CASRRRGRGQPQHF.